The 12 T cell receptor beta chains given below trace back to one sample, sequenced in a study of tumor-infiltrating lymphocytes in localized non-small cell lung cancer. Assay used: immunoSEQ multiplex PCR; TCRdb lists only in-frame clones, some missing. Found here are 23,000 or so clones, approximately 59% of them singletons; the top ten hold approximately 5.4%. Sequences were obtained from lung tumor tissue. These TCRs come from a human donor with non-small cell lung cancer.

The chain uses TRBV2 and TRBJ2-3, with D unclear. The germline gives CDR1 SNHLY, CDR2 FYNNEI. Trimming pared 7 bases from V and 4 bases from J, leaving 6 bases between. The CDR3 extends over 11 amino acids. The CDR3, as DNA: TGTGCCAGCACTCCCCCAGATACGCAGTATTTT. Translation gives CASTPPDTQYF.

The CDR3 bases are TGTGCCAGCAGCCCCGCCGGGGCAGGGGATCATCAGCCCCAGCATTTT. Its protein is CASSPAGAGDHQPQHF. The chain is built from TRBV7-8 and TRBJ1-5; possible D gene TRBD1, 6 bases. V was cut by 5 bases and J by 5 bases, with 19 bases left in between. This CDR3 spans 16 amino acids. Germline V gives CDR1 SGHVS, CDR2 FQNEAQ.

The chain uses TRBV4-2 and TRBJ2-5, with D possibly TRBD2 on 5 matching bases. The J call may be in error: the DNA end matches TRBJ2-7 better. The CDR3 extends over 18 amino acids. Germline values: CDR1 LGHNA, CDR2 YNFKEQ. The CDR3 DNA is TGTGCCAGCAGCCAAGATTACTTCACGGGAATAGCAGCCTACGAGCAGTACTTC. It is translated as CASSQDYFTGIAAYEQYF.

This chain uses TRBV5-6 with TRBJ2-7; possibly TRBD1 for D (5 bases). V shed 1 base and J shed 5 bases, with 19 bases lying between them. This CDR3 has 16 amino acids. Germline V gives CDR1 SGHDT, CDR2 YYEEEE. The CDR3 region has the DNA TGTGCCAGCAGCTTGCCCCAGGGTATTGGCTCTCACGAGCAGTACTTC. This translates into CASSLPQGIGSHEQYF.

CDR3 nucleotides: TGTGCCAGCAGACTGACAGGTCCAGGCACTGAAGCTTTCTTT. As protein: CASRLTGPGTEAFF. The chain combines TRBV28 with TRBJ1-1, with a possible D match to TRBD1 (6 bases). The length of the CDR3 is 14 residues. Trimming cost V 6 bases and J 4 bases, with 15 bases left between them. Germline values: CDR1 MDHEN, CDR2 SYDVKM.

There are a few counts of this clone. The rearrangement links TRBV5-1 to TRBJ1-2; TRBD1 might be the D (6 bases). Germline V CDR1 and CDR2: SGHRS, YFSETQ. Trimming stripped 1 base from V and 8 bases from J, with 15 bases between. This CDR3 has 14 residues. CDR3 sequence: CASSLFAGAEGYTF. The DNA of the CDR3 is TGCGCCAGCAGCTTGTTCGCAGGGGCTGAGGGCTACACCTTC.

This clone is termed large. CDR3 in amino acids: CASSLGLAGSTDTQYF. CDR3 nucleotides: TGTGCCAGCAGTTTGGGGCTAGCGGGTAGCACAGATACGCAGTATTTT. The chain joins TRBV27 to TRBJ2-3; 8 nucleotides line up with TRBD2. There are 16 residues in the CDR3. V was pared by 3 bases and J by 0 bases, with 5 bases of the junction left unmatched. Germline V CDR1 and CDR2: MNHEY, SMNVEV (reference sequence).

This chain's CDR3 is CASSRGSGTPYEQYF. CDR3 DNA: TGCGCCAGCAGTCGAGGGAGCGGGACCCCCTACGAGCAGTACTTC. The chain combines TRBV5-1 with TRBJ2-7, with TRBD2 identical over 7 bases. Trimming removed 5 bases from V and 2 bases from J; junction bases left unmatched: 10. CDR3 size: 15 residues. Germline V gives CDR1 SGHRS, CDR2 YFSETQ.

The gene calls are TRBV27 and TRBJ1-5, with 12 bases fitting TRBD1. CDR3 length: 15 amino acids. V lost 4 bases and J lost 13; bases outside the gene matches: 11. Germline CDR1 and CDR2: MNHEY and SMNVEV (reference sequence). The CDR3 is CASSSLAGDRGPQHF. In DNA, the CDR3 is TGTGCCAGCAGTTCCCTGGCGGGGGACAGGGGGCCGCAGCATTTT.

V usage is TRBV2 and J usage is TRBJ2-3; 8 nucleotides match TRBD1. The CDR3 runs 15 residues. J gave up 3 bases and V 1 base, and 3 bases lay outside the gene matches. Germline CDR1 SNHLY, CDR2 FYNNEI. The DNA for the CDR3 is TGTGCCAGCAGTGAAGTACAGGGGGGAACAGATACGCAGTATTTT. Amino acids: CASSEVQGGTDTQYF.

The chain links TRBV21-1 to TRBJ1-4. TRBV21-1 has pseudogene status. CDR3 length: 17 residues. The CDR3 bases are TGTGCCAGCAGCAAAGCTCAATGGTCACCCCATAATGAAAAACTGTTTTTT. It translates to CASSKAQWSPHNEKLFF.

V and J are TRBV5-6 and TRBJ1-2; a possible D gene is TRBD1 (6 bases). The V gene lost 3 bases and the J gene lost 2 bases, with 11 bases spanning the gap. This CDR3 is built from 14 residues. Germline V lookup: CDR1 SGHDT, CDR2 YYEEEE. DNA for the CDR3: TGTGCCAGCAGCTCACTCACAGGGAACTATGGCTACACCTTC. Protein sequence: CASSSLTGNYGYTF.